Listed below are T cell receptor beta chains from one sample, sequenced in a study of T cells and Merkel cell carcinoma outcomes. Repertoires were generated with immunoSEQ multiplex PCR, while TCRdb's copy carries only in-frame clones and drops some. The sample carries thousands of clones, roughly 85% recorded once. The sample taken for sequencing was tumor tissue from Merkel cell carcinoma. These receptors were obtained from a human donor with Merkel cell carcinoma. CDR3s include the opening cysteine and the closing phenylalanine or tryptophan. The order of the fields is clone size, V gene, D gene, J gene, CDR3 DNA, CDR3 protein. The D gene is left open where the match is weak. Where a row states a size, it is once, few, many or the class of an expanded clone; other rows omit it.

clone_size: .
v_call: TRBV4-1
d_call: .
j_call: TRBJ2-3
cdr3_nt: TGCGCCAGCAGCCAATCAGGGGCGGATACGCAGTATTTT
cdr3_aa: CASSQSGADTQYF

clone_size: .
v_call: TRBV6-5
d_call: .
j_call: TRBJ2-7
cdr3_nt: TGTGCCAGCAGTAGACGAAAGCTTAGCCACGAGCAGTACTTC
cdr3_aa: CASSRRKLSHEQYF

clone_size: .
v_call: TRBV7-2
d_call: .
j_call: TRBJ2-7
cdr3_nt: TGTGCCAGCAGCTCTGGATTGTCCCAGTACTTC
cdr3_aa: CASSSGLSQYF

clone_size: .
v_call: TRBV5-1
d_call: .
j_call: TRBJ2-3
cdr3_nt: TGCGCCAGCAGCCGGGGGGACAGCGGGGGTACAGATACGCAGTATTTT
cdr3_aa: CASSRGDSGGTDTQYF

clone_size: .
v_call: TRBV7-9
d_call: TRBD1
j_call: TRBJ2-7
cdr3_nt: TGTGCCAGCAGCGTGACGGGACAGGGGAGCGAGCAGTACTTC
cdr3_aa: CASSVTGQGSEQYF

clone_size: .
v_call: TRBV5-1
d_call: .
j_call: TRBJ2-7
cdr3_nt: TGCGCCAGCATGGAGGACCTGGGCCCCTACGAGCAGTACTTC
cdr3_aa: CASMEDLGPYEQYF

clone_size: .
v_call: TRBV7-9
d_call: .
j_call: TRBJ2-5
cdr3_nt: TGTGCCAGCGCCCTCCAGGGGGGGCGAGAGACCCAGTACTTC
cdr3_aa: CASALQGGRETQYF

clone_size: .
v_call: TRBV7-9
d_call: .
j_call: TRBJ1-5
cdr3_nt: TGTGCCAGCAGCCTCCGGGACTCCCATCAGCCCCAGCATTTT
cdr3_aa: CASSLRDSHQPQHF

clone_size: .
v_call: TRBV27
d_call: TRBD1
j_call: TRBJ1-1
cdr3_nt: TGTGCCAGCAGCGTACAGGGGGCCCGCGGGGAAGCTTTCTTT
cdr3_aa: CASSVQGARGEAFF

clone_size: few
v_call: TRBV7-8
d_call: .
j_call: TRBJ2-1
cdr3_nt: TGTGCCAGCAGCTTAGAAGTAGTTGCCGGGAGCTCCTACAATGAGCAGTTCTTC
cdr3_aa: CASSLEVVAGSSYNEQFF

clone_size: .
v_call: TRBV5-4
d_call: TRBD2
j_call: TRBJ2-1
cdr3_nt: TGTGCCAGCAGCTTGGGGCGGGGGGGGTACAATGAGCAGTTCTTC
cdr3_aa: CASSLGRGGYNEQFF

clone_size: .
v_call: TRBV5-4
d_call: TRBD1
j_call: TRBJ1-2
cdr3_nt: TGTGCCAGCAGCCAGGCCCAGGGGGCGCCTGGCTACACCTTC
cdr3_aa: CASSQAQGAPGYTF

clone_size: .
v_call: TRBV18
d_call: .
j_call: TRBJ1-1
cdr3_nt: TGTGCCAGCTCCGAGACCGACACTGAAGCTTTCTTT
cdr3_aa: CASSETDTEAFF

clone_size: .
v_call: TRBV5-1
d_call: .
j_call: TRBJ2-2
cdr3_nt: TGCGCCAGCAGCTTTGAAGGGAACACTGGGGAGCTGTTTTTT
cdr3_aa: CASSFEGNTGELFF

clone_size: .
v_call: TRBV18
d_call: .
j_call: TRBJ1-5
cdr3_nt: TGTGCCAGCTCTCCACGGGGGGCAGCGGGCAATCAGCCCCAGCATTTT
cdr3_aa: CASSPRGAAGNQPQHF

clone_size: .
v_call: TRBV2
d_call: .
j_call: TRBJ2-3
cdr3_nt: TGTGCCAGCAGTGAAAGGAGGCGCAGGGGAGATGGAGATACGCAGTATTTT
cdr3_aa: CASSERRRRGDGDTQYF